This record concerns one TCR beta chain sequence. The target antigen is unknown. These data originate in a study of regulatory T cells in long-lasting Graves disease. Study information: The study enrolled newly diagnosed Graves' patients on antithyroid drugs under 3 months.

Whole-study findings and limits: When disease was persistent, TRBV28, TRBJ1-2 and TRBJ2-5 were the favored segments.

V lost 0 bases to trimming and J lost 3 bases, with 9 bases between them. The CDR3 has 14 amino acids. Germline CDR1 and CDR2: SGHRS and YFSETQ. Time point denoted: newly diagnosed GD, antithyroid drugs for less than 3 months. Construction of the TCR library relied on RNA isolated from PBMCs. Libraries of TCR beta came from iRepertoire HTBI primers plus Arm-PCR of CDR3 regions. TCRdb passed the multiplex PCR reads through MiXCR, listing each CDR3 protein once. The table includes about 530,000 distinct CDR3 sequences, 15% to 20% detected once. Another study also made use of these data, one on T cells in Graves' hyperthyroidism and ophthalmopathy. From that second work: On the basis of clinical symptoms, serum thyroxine and TRAb, thyroid ultrasound and orbital computed tomography, diagnoses were made. HTBI primers were the set used in a first-round RT-PCR of the TCR CDR3.

The V and J genes are TRBV5-1 and TRBJ1-2; the D gene is possibly TRBD1 (6 bases). The source material was peripheral blood mononuclear cells (PBMCs), sampled at new diagnosis, from a patient treated with antithyroid drugs. The sequence was collected from a woman aged 35-65 years with Graves disease. The CDR3: CASSLDRADYGYTF. DNA of the CDR3: TGCGCCAGCAGCTTGGACAGGGCGGACTATGGCTACACCTTC.